Shown below are 3 T cell receptor beta chains from a single sample sequenced in a study of OX40 agonist ivuxolimab in advanced cancers. The method was immunoSEQ multiplex PCR; TCRdb's version includes in-frame clones alone and lacks a portion of them. This sample has 45,000 to 55,000 clones; about 81% occur once, and the top ten carry roughly 1.1%. The specimen comprised CD4+ or CD8+ T cells sorted from blood, sampled in a trial of the OX40 agonist ivuxolimab. These receptors were taken from an adult with an advanced solid tumor such as melanoma, head and neck, liver or kidney cancer.

This clone was detected only a few times. The gene calls are TRBV6-5 and TRBJ2-1, with D maybe TRBD2 (6 bases). The germline V gene encodes CDR1 MNHEY and CDR2 SVGAGI. CDR3 length: 13 residues. Trimming stripped 7 bases from V and 7 bases from J, with 14 bases between. The CDR3 here is CASKGGAPNEQFF. The CDR3 nucleotides are TGTGCCAGCAAAGGCGGGGCCCCGAATGAGCAGTTCTTC.

The J gene is TRBJ2-5, the V gene TRBV5-1; 11 nucleotides agree with TRBD2. The germline CDR1 and CDR2 sequences are SGHRS and YFSETQ. V trimming: 4 bases; J trimming: 4 bases; junction bases outside the gene matches: 6. This CDR3 comprises 15 residues. The CDR3 DNA reads as TGCGCCAGCAGCGTTAGCGGGGGGGGCGGAGAGACCCAGTACTTC. Translation: CASSVSGGGGETQYF.

The chain uses TRBV19 and TRBJ2-3; TRBD2 matches 9 bases. From germline, CDR1 is LNHDA and CDR2 SQIVND (reference sequence). J lost 2 bases, V lost 5 bases, and 8 bases had no gene match. This CDR3 has 16 residues. CDR3 protein: CASSPLAGDITDTQYF. The CDR3 coding sequence is TGTGCCAGTAGTCCATTAGCGGGAGACATCACAGATACGCAGTATTTT.